This TCR beta chain was sequenced for a study of T cell responses to AZD1222 COVID-19 vaccine. Data came from immunoSEQ multiplex PCR; TCRdb stores just in-frame clones and leaves some out. Here the sample spans more than 95,000 clones, 86% being singletons. With 2 bases clipped from V and 0 bases from J, the junction kept 2 bases outside the gene matches. The CDR3 is made up of 16 amino acids. CDR1 is MGHRA, CDR2 YSYEKL, per germline. The table lists this clone with a count of one. The chain uses TRBV4-1 and TRBJ2-3, with 10 bases identical to TRBD2. This specimen consisted of peripheral blood, obtained 28 days after the second dose of the MenACWY control vaccine. The source of this sequence is an adult who received the MenACWY meningococcal vaccine as a control. This CDR3 is CASSQLAGASTDTQYF. Written as DNA, the CDR3 is TGCGCCAGCAGCCAACTAGCGGGGGCCAGCACAGATACGCAGTATTTT.